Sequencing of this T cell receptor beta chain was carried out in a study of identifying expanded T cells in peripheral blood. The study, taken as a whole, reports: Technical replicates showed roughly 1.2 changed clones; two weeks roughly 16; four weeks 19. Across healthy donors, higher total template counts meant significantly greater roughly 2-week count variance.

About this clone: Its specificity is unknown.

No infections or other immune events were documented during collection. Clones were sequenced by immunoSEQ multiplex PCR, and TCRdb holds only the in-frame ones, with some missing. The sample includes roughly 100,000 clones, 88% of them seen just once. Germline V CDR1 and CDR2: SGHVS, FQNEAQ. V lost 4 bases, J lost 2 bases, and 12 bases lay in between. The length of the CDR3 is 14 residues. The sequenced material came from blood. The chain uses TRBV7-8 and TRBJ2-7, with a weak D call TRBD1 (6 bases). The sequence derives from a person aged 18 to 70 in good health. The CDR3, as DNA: TGTGCCAGCAGCTCGGAACAGGGAACCTACGAGCAGTACTTC. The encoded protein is CASSSEQGTYEQYF.